Presented here are 31 T cell receptor beta chains from one specimen sequenced in a study of blood T cell repertoires in COVID-19. Some clones are missing from TCRdb's copy, which holds only in-frame ones; the method was immunoSEQ multiplex PCR. The sample holds fewer than 60,000 clones; approximately 88% are singletons and the top ten take over 9.5%. Material: peripheral blood. The origin of the receptors is a human donor with active COVID-19. The donor label of this sample is uncertain.

This chain links TRBV4-2 with TRBJ2-7, with D tentatively TRBD1 (6 bases). Germline values: CDR1 LGHNA, CDR2 YNFKEQ. Between the trimmed V and J ends, which lost 0 bases and 4 bases, there was a span of 16 bases. The CDR3 loop spans 16 amino acids. The CDR3 DNA is TGTGCCAGCAGCCAAGATTCAACGGGAAGGGGGTACGAGCAGTACTTC. Encoded protein: CASSQDSTGRGYEQYF.

This chain uses TRBV2 with TRBJ2-7, with 10 nucleotides matching TRBD2. There are 14 residues in the CDR3. Trimming took 4 bases from V and 7 from J; bases not matched to a gene: 7. The germline gives CDR1 SNHLY, CDR2 FYNNEI. CDR3 nucleotides: TGTGCCAGCAGTGGGGCTAGCGGGAGTTTTGAGCAGTACTTC. It is translated as CASSGASGSFEQYF.

The chain recombines TRBV7-9 with TRBJ1-2; maybe TRBD1 (6 bases). The germline V gene has CDR1 SEHNR and CDR2 FQNEAQ (reference sequence). The length of the CDR3 is 12 residues. Trimming shortened V by 4 bases and J by 7 bases, and 10 bases separated the two germline ends. The CDR3 is CASSSTGSGYTF. CDR3 DNA sequence: TGTGCCAGCAGCTCGACAGGATCTGGCTACACCTTC.

The V gene is TRBV7-9, the J gene TRBJ2-3, with D hard to call. This CDR3 has 12 amino acids. V shed 5 bases and J shed 2 bases, with 5 bases lying between them. Germline CDR1 is SEHNR and CDR2 is FQNEAQ (reference sequence). The CDR3 nucleotides read TGTGCCAGCAGCGGGCTCACAGATACGCAGTATTTT. Protein product: CASSGLTDTQYF.

In DNA, the CDR3 is TGTGCCAGCAGCGCCGCCGGGACTAGCGGGAGGGCCTCGCTGTTCTTC. Protein product: CASSAAGTSGRASLFF. The chain links TRBV7-8 to TRBJ2-1; 16 bases align to TRBD2. The length of the CDR3 is 16 residues. Germline V gene sequence: CDR1 SGHVS, CDR2 FQNEAQ. The junction had 13 bases not matched to a gene; V was cut back by 5 bases and J by 15 bases.

The chain links TRBV30 to TRBJ2-1, with 9 bases lining up with TRBD1. Germline loops: CDR1 GTSNPN, CDR2 SVGIG (reference sequence). J gave up 9 bases and V 4 bases, and 13 bases lay outside the gene matches. The CDR3 covers 15 residues. The DNA for the CDR3 is TGTGCCTGGAACACCGGGACAGGGAGCTTCGGTGAGCAGTTCTTC. Its translation: CAWNTGTGSFGEQFF.

The V and J genes are TRBV5-6 and TRBJ1-2; D remains unclear. The ends were cut back, 4 bases at V and 1 base at J, with 11 bases in the middle. Per the germline V gene, CDR1 is SGHDT and CDR2 is YYEEEE. The CDR3 spans 14 residues. The CDR3 nucleotides read TGTGCCAGCAGCCCTAGACCGTTTAACTATGGCTACACCTTC. It is translated as CASSPRPFNYGYTF.

This clone was counted only a few times. The chain combines TRBV3-1 (or the pseudogene TRBV3-2) with TRBJ1-5; D remains unclear. Germline V gives CDR1 LGHDT, CDR2 YNNKEL (reference sequence). This CDR3 has 17 amino acids. Trimming took off 0 bases at V and 4 bases at J, with 16 bases between the two ends. As DNA, the CDR3 is TGTGCCAGCAGCCAAGATACGGCCCGCGGTGGTAATCAGCCCCAGCATTTT. Translating gives CASSQDTARGGNQPQHF.

A single count supports this clone. The V gene is TRBV2, the J gene TRBJ1-4, with D unresolved. V was clipped by 3 bases and J by 8 bases, with 13 bases between them. This CDR3 region has 14 residues. Germline loops: CDR1 SNHLY, CDR2 FYNNEI. The CDR3 sequence: CASSEVLRGEKLFF. The DNA of the CDR3 is TGTGCCAGCAGTGAGGTCTTAAGAGGGGAAAAACTGTTTTTT.

The V call is TRBV9, the J call TRBJ2-2; 11 bases match TRBD2. V shed 8 bases, J shed 10 bases, and the junction held 10 bases outside the gene matches. CDR1 SGDLS and CDR2 YYNGEE come from the germline V gene. CDR3 length: 14 residues. CDR3 region: CASNSGGANTELFF. CDR3 in DNA: TGTGCCAGTAATAGCGGGGGGGCCAATACGGAGCTGTTTTTT.

This clone was picked up one time. The chain employs TRBV7-8 and TRBJ2-4, with a tentative D call TRBD2 (6 bases). V was shortened by 5 bases and J by 15 bases, with 20 bases between the two germline ends. CDR3 size: 13 residues. Germline CDR1 is SGHVS and CDR2 is FQNEAQ. CDR3 DNA: TGTGCCAGCAGCCCTCGGGCGGAGGGGTTTCGGTACTTC. Amino acid sequence: CASSPRAEGFRYF.

The genes are TRBV7-2 and TRBJ2-6, with 12 bases aligning to TRBD2. Germline V gives CDR1 SGHTA, CDR2 FQGNSA. The CDR3 totals 16 residues. The V and J ends lost 7 bases and 2 bases, in that order; junction bases with no gene match: 3. The CDR3 DNA reads TGTGCCAGCACCCGACTAGCGGGAGCTGGGGCCAACGTCCTGACTTTC. Translated, it gives CASTRLAGAGANVLTF.

V gene TRBV6-9 combines with J gene TRBJ2-7; D is uncertain. The V gene lost 4 bases and the J gene lost 3 bases, with 13 bases spanning the gap. CDR1 MNHGY and CDR2 SVAAGI come from the germline V gene. This CDR3 region has 14 residues. In DNA, the CDR3 is TGTGCCAGCAGTTCCCCAATACTGAGCTACGAGCAGTACTTC. This gives the protein CASSSPILSYEQYF.

The chain links TRBV15 to TRBJ2-7; D perhaps matches TRBD2 (5 bases). Trimming cost V 2 bases and J 6 bases, with 29 bases left between them. CDR3 length: 19 amino acids. CDR1 is LNHNV, CDR2 YYDKDF, per germline (reference sequence). CDR3: CATSRPGSSHSLGVIEQYF. DNA for the CDR3: TGTGCCACCAGCAGACCGGGGTCTTCGCACTCCCTAGGCGTAATCGAGCAGTACTTC.

V is TRBV18 and J is TRBJ2-2; 7 nucleotides align to TRBD1. The CDR3 consists of 15 residues. The V gene end was trimmed by 2 bases and the J gene end by 3 bases; junction bases not matched to a gene: 3. Germline V lookup: CDR1 KGHSH, CDR2 LQKENI. CDR3 sequence: CASSPKGADTGELFF. CDR3 DNA: TGTGCCAGCTCACCAAAGGGGGCAGACACCGGGGAGCTGTTTTTT. The complete variable domain, with remaining parts taken from reference TRBV18 and TRBJ2-2, reads NAGVMQNPRHLVRRRGQEARLRCSPMKGHSHVYWYRQLPEEGLKFMVYLQKENIIDESGMPKERFSAEFPKEGPSILRIQQVVRGDSAAYFCASSPKGADTGELFFGEGSRLTVL.

This clone has only one observation. The rearrangement uses TRBV11-2 and TRBJ1-6; D is unresolved. The V gene lost 0 bases and the J gene lost 13 bases, with 10 bases spanning the gap. Germline loops: CDR1 SGHAT, CDR2 FQNNGV. The CDR3 totals 13 residues. Written as DNA, the CDR3 is TGTGCCAGCAGCTTAGAACGGGGAAGGCCCCTCCACTTT. Its translation is CASSLERGRPLHF.

This clone was found a few times. The V gene is TRBV6-6, the J gene TRBJ2-3; possible D gene TRBD2, 6 bases. Germline V gene lookup returns CDR1 MNHNY and CDR2 SVGAGI (reference sequence). There are 16 residues in the CDR3. V shed 10 bases and J shed 0 bases, with 20 bases lying between them. Written as DNA, the CDR3 is TGTGCCAACTCAGCCTCATACGGGACTAGCACAGATACGCAGTATTTT. It is translated as CANSASYGTSTDTQYF.

The rearrangement links TRBV11-3 to TRBJ2-1, with TRBD2 identical over 7 bases. The CDR3 contains 12 residues. Trimming at V came to 11 bases and at J to 9 bases, leaving 10 bases not matched to a gene. Germline values: CDR1 SGHNT, CDR2 YENEEA. The CDR3 sequence: CAGSGGSSEQFF. CDR3 nucleotides: TGTGCCGGATCCGGGGGGTCCAGTGAGCAGTTCTTC.

The genes are TRBV9 and TRBJ2-2; weak D call: TRBD2 (5 bases). CDR1 is SGDLS and CDR2 is YYNGEE in the germline V gene. This CDR3 is built from 14 residues. V lost 4 bases, J lost 2 bases, and 9 bases lay in between. The CDR3 sequence: CASSPRTNTGELFF. CDR3 DNA sequence: TGTGCCAGCAGCCCGAGGACTAACACCGGGGAGCTGTTTTTT.

The rearrangement joins TRBV19 to TRBJ1-1; D unclear. The CDR3 is 12 amino acids. Germline V CDR1 and CDR2: LNHDA, SQIVND (reference sequence). The V gene lost 6 bases and the J gene lost 5 bases, with 10 bases spanning the gap. This chain's CDR3 is CASRTRRTEAFF. The CDR3 nucleotides are TGTGCCAGTAGAACGAGGAGGACTGAAGCTTTCTTT.

V and J are TRBV29-1 and TRBJ1-1; D is possibly TRBD1 (5 bases). Germline V lookup: CDR1 SQVTM, CDR2 ANQGSEA. This CDR3 has 12 residues. The V gene lost 0 bases and the J gene lost 11 bases, with 13 bases spanning the gap. The CDR3 here is CSVEDPGEGAFF. The DNA of the CDR3 is TGCAGCGTTGAAGATCCGGGGGAAGGGGCTTTCTTT.

This chain connects TRBV29-1 to TRBJ2-3; 9 bases agree with TRBD2. With 2 bases clipped from V and 2 bases from J, the junction kept 11 bases outside the gene matches. This CDR3 has 17 amino acids. The V gene's germline CDR1 is SQVTM and CDR2 ANQGSEA. The CDR3 is CSVEFSGGWHHTDTQYF. CDR3 DNA: TGCAGCGTTGAATTTAGCGGGGGATGGCACCACACAGATACGCAGTATTTT.

This chain links TRBV29-1 with TRBJ1-1, with no clear D. Looked up from germline, CDR1 is SQVTM and CDR2 is ANQGSEA. Trimming stripped 5 bases from V and 2 bases from J, with 9 bases between. The CDR3 is 12 amino acids. The CDR3 DNA is TGCAGCGTTTCTAAGCTTAACACTGAAGCTTTCTTT. This sequence encodes CSVSKLNTEAFF.

This clone has just one count. The V and J genes are TRBV9 and TRBJ1-2, with 8 positions matching TRBD1. CDR3 length: 15 residues. The germline gives CDR1 SGDLS, CDR2 YYNGEE. Unmatched junction bases numbered 5, after V lost 0 bases and J lost 4 bases. CDR3 sequence reads: CASSVGQGKRYGYTF. The CDR3 DNA reads as TGTGCCAGCAGCGTAGGACAGGGGAAGCGCTATGGCTACACCTTC.

This clone was detected only once. The chain has TRBV9 and TRBJ2-1, with 13 positions matching TRBD2. The germline V gene has CDR1 SGDLS and CDR2 YYNGEE. The junction had 6 bases not matched to a gene; V was cut back by 0 bases and J by 0 bases. The CDR3 loop spans 19 amino acids. This chain's CDR3 is CASSVGTSGGLSSYNEQFF. CDR3 bases: TGTGCCAGCAGCGTAGGGACTAGCGGGGGCCTGAGCTCCTACAATGAGCAGTTCTTC.

The chain joins TRBV7-2 to TRBJ2-7; 10 nucleotides match TRBD1. The CDR3 consists of 16 residues. The junction had 7 bases not matched to a gene; V was cut back by 5 bases and J by 0 bases. Germline values: CDR1 SGHTA, CDR2 FQGNSA. The CDR3 nucleotides read TGTGCCAGCAGCGGACAGGGGGGATCGAGCTCCTACGAGCAGTACTTC. Its protein is CASSGQGGSSSYEQYF.

The chain has TRBV20-1 and TRBJ2-1; D not certain. Trimming cost V 6 bases and J 9 bases, with 12 bases left between them. In germline, CDR1 is DFQATT, CDR2 SNEGSKA (reference sequence). The CDR3 consists of 11 residues. This chain's CDR3 is CSAGKRSEQFF. In DNA, the CDR3 is TGCAGTGCCGGTAAGCGTAGTGAGCAGTTCTTC.

V gene TRBV2 combines with J gene TRBJ2-7, with 10 bases fitting TRBD2. The CDR3 totals 17 residues. The junction had 10 bases not matched to a gene; V was cut back by 2 bases and J by 3 bases. Germline CDR1 is SNHLY and CDR2 is FYNNEI. The chain's CDR3 is CASSERAASGGYYEQYF. The CDR3 DNA is TGTGCCAGCAGTGAAAGAGCGGCTAGCGGGGGATACTACGAGCAGTACTTC.

V usage is TRBV11-2 and J usage is TRBJ1-2; D is perhaps TRBD1 (5 bases). V gave up 0 bases and J gave up 8 bases, with 10 bases separating them. Germline V gene lookup returns CDR1 SGHAT and CDR2 FQNNGV. CDR3 size: 13 residues. CDR3 residues: CASSLDRGIGYTF. The CDR3 bases are TGTGCCAGCAGCTTAGATCGGGGGATCGGCTACACCTTC.

The CDR3 spells CASKQGNEQFF. In DNA form, the CDR3 reads TGTGCCAGCAAACAGGGGAATGAGCAGTTCTTC. This rearrangement joins TRBV25-1 to TRBJ2-1; 7 bases align to TRBD1. The V segment lost 7 bases and the J segment 7 bases; nucleotides outside the gene matches: 1. The CDR3 loop spans 11 amino acids. CDR1 and CDR2 from the germline V gene are MGHDK and SYGVNS.

DNA for the CDR3: TGTGCTAGTGGGAGAGACACAGATACGCAGTATTTT. Protein product: CASGRDTDTQYF. The rearrangement uses TRBV12-5 and TRBJ2-3; D gene unclear. Trimming shortened V by 6 bases and J by 2 bases, and 6 bases separated the two germline ends. The CDR3 sequence is 12 residues long. Germline CDR1 LGHNT, CDR2 FRNRAP.